This TCR beta chain stems from a study of control samples from healthy donors and cancer patients. The germline V gene encodes CDR1 LGHNT and CDR2 FRNRAP. Trimming cost V 9 bases and J 5 bases; bases outside gene matches: 4. This CDR3 region has 12 residues. TCRdb's copy holds only in-frame clones and misses some; the assay was immunoSEQ multiplex PCR. The data contain about 160,000 clones, 94% of them singletons. Material for sequencing was blood. The chain couples TRBV12-5 to TRBJ2-1; 7 nucleotides align to TRBD2. The sequence was obtained from a woman between 40 and 50 years old in good health. As DNA, the CDR3 is TGTGCTAGCACGGCGGGAGACAATGAGCAGTTCTTC. Translation gives CASTAGDNEQFF.